This T cell receptor beta chain came from a study of CD8 T cells in ankylosing spondylitis. Whole-study results and caveats: A subset of motif variants has previously been described in the synovial fluid and blood of reactive arthritis. It was reported that disease-linked clones were significantly enriched in matched ankylosing spondylitis synovial fluid. Made up of fewer than 10 highly homologous variants, a TCR beta motif appeared characteristic of ankylosing spondylitis blood.

Scientists made TCR beta libraries using quantitative 5'-RACE with molecular barcodes. TCRdb redid the calling of the 5' RACE reads with MiXCR, one entry per CDR3 protein. The sample includes some 800,000 distinct CDR3 sequences, approximately 10% of them seen just once. Worth noting for this clonotype: Its antigen is currently unknown.

The clonotype originates from a male donor with ankylosing spondylitis. Sequencing was done on a sample of blood, either unsorted or a sorted T cell fraction (not recorded which).

In nucleotides, the CDR3 is TGCAGTGCCATTCCCTTGGAGACCCAGTACTTC. Translating it yields CSAIPLETQYF. This rearrangement joins TRBV20-1 to TRBJ2-5; D uncertain. There are 11 residues in the CDR3. The ends were cut back, 6 bases at V and 5 bases at J, with 10 bases in the middle. Germline V gene data show CDR1 as DFQATT and CDR2 as SNEGSKA (reference sequence).